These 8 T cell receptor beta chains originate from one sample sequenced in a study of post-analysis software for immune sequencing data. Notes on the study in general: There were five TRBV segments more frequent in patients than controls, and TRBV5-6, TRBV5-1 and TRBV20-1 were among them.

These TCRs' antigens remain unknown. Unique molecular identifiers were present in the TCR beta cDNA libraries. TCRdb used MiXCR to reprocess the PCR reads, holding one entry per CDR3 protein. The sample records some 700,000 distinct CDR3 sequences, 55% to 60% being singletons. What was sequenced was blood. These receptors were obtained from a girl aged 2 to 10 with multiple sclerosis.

The CDR3: CAITRTGRDTEAFF. For the CDR3, the DNA is TGTGCCATCACTCGGACAGGGCGCGACACTGAAGCTTTCTTT. The chain uses TRBV10-3 and TRBJ1-1; 8 bases align to TRBD1. Per the germline V gene, CDR1 is ENHRY and CDR2 is SYGVKD. The CDR3 is 14 residues long. V lost 7 bases and J lost 3; bases outside the gene matches: 7.

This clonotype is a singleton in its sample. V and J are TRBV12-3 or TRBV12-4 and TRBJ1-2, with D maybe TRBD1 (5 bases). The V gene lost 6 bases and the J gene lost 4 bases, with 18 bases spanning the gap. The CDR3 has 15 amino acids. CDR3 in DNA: TGTGCCAGCAGCAAACGGGACGGAACACCCTATGGCTACACCTTC. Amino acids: CASSKRDGTPYGYTF.

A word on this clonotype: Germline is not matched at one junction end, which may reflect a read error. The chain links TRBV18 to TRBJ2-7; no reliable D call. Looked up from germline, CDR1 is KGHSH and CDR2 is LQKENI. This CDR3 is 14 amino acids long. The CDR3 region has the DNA TGTGCCAACTCACCCCAATCGACGGGTGGTGAGCAGTACTTC. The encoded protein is CANSPQSTGGEQYF.

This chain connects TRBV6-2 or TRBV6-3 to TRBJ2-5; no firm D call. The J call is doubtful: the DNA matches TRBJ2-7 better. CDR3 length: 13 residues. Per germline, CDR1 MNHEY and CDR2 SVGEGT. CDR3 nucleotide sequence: TGTGCCAGCAGAAACGGACCCAGCTACGAGCAGTACTTC. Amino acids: CASRNGPSYEQYF.

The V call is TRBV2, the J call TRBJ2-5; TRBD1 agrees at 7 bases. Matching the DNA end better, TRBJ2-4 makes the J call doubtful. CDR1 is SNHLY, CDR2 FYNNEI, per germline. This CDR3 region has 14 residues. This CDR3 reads CASRGGLTKNIQYF. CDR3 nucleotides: TGTGCCAGCAGAGGGGGCCTTACCAAAAACATTCAGTACTTC.

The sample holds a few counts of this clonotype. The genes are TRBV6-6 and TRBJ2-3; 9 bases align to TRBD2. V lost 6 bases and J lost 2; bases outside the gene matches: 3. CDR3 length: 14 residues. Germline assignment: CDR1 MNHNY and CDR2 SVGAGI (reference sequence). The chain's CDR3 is CASRIAGVTDTQYF. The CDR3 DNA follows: TGTGCCAGCAGAATAGCGGGGGTCACAGATACGCAGTATTTT.

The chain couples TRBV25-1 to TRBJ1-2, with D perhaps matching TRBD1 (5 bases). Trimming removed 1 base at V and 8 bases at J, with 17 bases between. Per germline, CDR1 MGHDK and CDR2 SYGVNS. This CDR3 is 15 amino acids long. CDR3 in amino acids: CASSESQGGVEGYTF. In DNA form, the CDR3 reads TGTGCCAGCAGTGAATCTCAGGGAGGAGTCGAAGGCTACACCTTC.

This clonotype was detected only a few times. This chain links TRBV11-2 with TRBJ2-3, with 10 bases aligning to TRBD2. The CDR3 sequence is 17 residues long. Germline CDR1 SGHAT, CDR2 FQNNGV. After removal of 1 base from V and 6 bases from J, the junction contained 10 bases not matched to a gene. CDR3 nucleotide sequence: TGTGCCAGCAGCTTAGTTCTAGCGGGGGCTCCGGGGGATACGCAGTATTTT. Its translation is CASSLVLAGAPGDTQYF.